This passage covers 21 T cell receptor beta chains from one sample sequenced in a study of post-analysis software for immune sequencing data (dated by TCRdb to the mid-2010s). Study-wide conclusions, independent of this receptor: Four or five TRBV segments, including TRBV5-6, TRBV5-1 and TRBV20-1, were significantly more frequent in patients than controls.

Library generation was performed with PCR. TCRdb shows the sequencer as Illumina HiSeq 2500. To reduce PCR and sequencing biases, unique molecular identifiers were built into the TCR beta cDNA libraries. TCRdb reanalyzed the raw reads on its own, using fastp at Q25 for trimming and MiXCR for clone calling, and kept in-frame beta chains. When rows share a CDR3 protein, they turn into one entry using the most common DNA and genes. Present in this sample are some 370,000 distinct CDR3 sequences, less than 40% of which were seen just once. Under 15% of the sample belongs to the ten largest clones. The antigens of these receptors remain unknown. Sequencing used blood. The receptors shown here come from a girl aged 5-17 years with multiple sclerosis.

J is TRBJ2-1 and V is TRBV29-1; 8 bases are shared with TRBD1. Losses at the gene ends were 0 bases for V and 5 bases for J; bases not matched to a gene: 9. The CDR3 has 16 residues. Germline V gene sequence: CDR1 SQVTM, CDR2 ANQGSEA. CDR3 loop: CSVEDRTGSRNNEQFF. The CDR3 DNA sequence: TGCAGCGTTGAAGATCGGACAGGGAGTCGTAACAATGAGCAGTTCTTC.

This clonotype has only a few counts. This chain joins TRBV10-3 and TRBJ2-3; 7 bases line up with TRBD2. CDR1 is ENHRY and CDR2 is SYGVKD in the germline V gene. This CDR3 region has 14 residues. Trimming took 7 bases from V and 2 from J; bases not matched to a gene: 6. CDR3 DNA: TGTGCCATCAAAGGGGAGGGGTACACAGATACGCAGTATTTT. Translating it yields CAIKGEGYTDTQYF.

In this sample, this clonotype turned up once. The DNA of the CDR3 is TGTGCCAGCAGTTTAGTGGACAGGGTGTTTACAGATACGCAGTATTTT. Its protein product is CASSLVDRVFTDTQYF. The rearrangement uses TRBV12-3 or TRBV12-4 and TRBJ2-3, with 8 bases matching TRBD1. The CDR3 loop spans 16 amino acids. V lost 1 base, J lost 3 bases, and 6 bases stayed unmatched.

J is TRBJ2-5 and V is TRBV6-5, with TRBD1 matching over 7 bases. With V trimmed by 7 bases and J by 2 bases, 7 bases remained unmatched. The CDR3 loop spans 14 amino acids. Germline lookup yields CDR1 MNHEY and CDR2 SVGAGI. CDR3 region: CASKFGTVQETQYF. Written as DNA, the CDR3 is TGTGCCAGCAAATTTGGGACAGTTCAAGAGACCCAGTACTTC.

The rearrangement joins TRBV3-1 to TRBJ2-3; weak D call: TRBD2 (6 bases). There are 16 residues in the CDR3. Trimming removed 0 bases at V and 0 bases at J, with 10 bases between. Germline CDR1 reads LGHDT; CDR2 reads YNNKEL (reference sequence). CDR3 residues: CASSQDGGLSTDTQYF. The DNA of the CDR3 is TGTGCCAGCAGCCAAGATGGAGGACTAAGCACAGATACGCAGTATTTT.

The rearrangement uses TRBV5-4 and TRBJ1-3; D may be TRBD1 (6 bases). Between the trimmed V and J ends, which lost 4 bases and 1 base, there was a span of 12 bases. CDR1 and CDR2 from the germline V gene are SGHNT and YYREEE (reference sequence). The length of the CDR3 is 15 residues. DNA of the CDR3: TGTGCCAGCAGCCTGGCACAGGGATCTGGAAACACCATATATTTT. Its translation is CASSLAQGSGNTIYF.

This clonotype was detected once. V usage is TRBV12-3 or TRBV12-4 and J usage is TRBJ1-4, with unresolved D. The CDR3 has 11 residues. The germline V and J ends were trimmed by 10 bases and 7 bases, with 10 bases remaining between them. The CDR3 region has the DNA TGTGCCACCCGGCAGGCTGAAAAACTGTTTTTT. This encodes CATRQAEKLFF.

The V gene is TRBV2, the J gene TRBJ2-5, with TRBD1 identical over 8 bases. Germline trimming cut 8 bases from V and 11 bases from J; bases unmatched to any gene: 13. This CDR3 contains 13 residues. From germline, CDR1 is SNHLY and CDR2 FYNNEI. CDR3 amino acids: CASRKQGGLEQYF. The CDR3 nucleotides read TGTGCCAGCCGGAAACAGGGGGGATTGGAGCAGTACTTC. The variable domain in full, with the rest retrieved from reference TRBV2 and TRBJ2-5, is EPEVTQTPSHQVTQMGQEVILRCVPISNHLYFYWYRQILGQKVEFLVSFYNNEISEKSEIFDDQFSVERPDGSNFTLKIRSTKLEDSAMYFCASRKQGGLEQYFGPGTRLLVL.

The chain recombines TRBV11-2 with TRBJ2-1; D perhaps matches TRBD1 (5 bases). Trimming left V 5 bases short and J 5 bases short, with 19 bases between. The CDR3 spans 16 residues. Germline CDR1 is SGHAT and CDR2 is FQNNGV. CDR3 residues: CASSLGDRFRDNEQFF. The CDR3, as DNA: TGTGCCAGCAGCCTAGGGGATCGGTTCAGGGACAATGAGCAGTTCTTC.

The chain employs TRBV5-1 and TRBJ2-1; D gene ambiguous. The CDR3 spans 13 residues. Germline CDR1 is SGHRS and CDR2 is YFSETQ. Trimming stripped 0 bases from V and 6 bases from J, with 7 bases between. CDR3 bases: TGCGCCAGCAGCTTGGGCACCCCCAATGAGCAGTTCTTC. Its translation is CASSLGTPNEQFF.

This chain connects TRBV28 to TRBJ2-1; 10 positions agree with TRBD2. This CDR3 contains 17 residues. Per germline, CDR1 MDHEN and CDR2 SYDVKM. Trimming at V came to 3 bases and at J to 0 bases, leaving 5 bases not matched to a gene. CDR3 bases: TGTGCCAGCAGTTTCGCTAGCGGGGGAACCTCCTACAATGAGCAGTTCTTC. Its translation is CASSFASGGTSYNEQFF.

This clonotype was observed a few times. This chain connects TRBV12-3 or TRBV12-4 to TRBJ2-7, with 9 bases identical to TRBD1. The CDR3 contains 17 residues. Trimming took 6 bases from V and 1 from J; bases not matched to a gene: 13. The CDR3 region has the DNA TGTGCCAGCAGCACATCCGCTTCCGGGACAGGGTCCTACGAGCAGTACTTC. Translation: CASSTSASGTGSYEQYF.

The chain is built from TRBV7-6 and TRBJ1-5; TRBD1 is a possible D gene (6 bases). V was trimmed by 1 base and J by 3 bases, leaving 7 bases between them. The CDR3 spans 14 residues. Germline CDR1 is SGHVS and CDR2 is FNYEAQ. The CDR3 coding sequence is TGTGCCAGCAGCTTAGGGACAGTCAATCAGCCCCAGCATTTT. Amino acid sequence: CASSLGTVNQPQHF.

The V call is TRBV13, the J call TRBJ1-1; D ambiguous. Germline CDR1 PRHDT, CDR2 FYEKMQ (reference sequence). V lost 5 bases and J 6 bases, leaving 13 bases between the germline ends. The CDR3 runs 13 residues. The CDR3 DNA is TGTGCCAGCAGCCTCCTAGGTTCATCTGAAGCTTTCTTT. It translates to CASSLLGSSEAFF.

V and J are TRBV29-1 and TRBJ1-2, with D perhaps TRBD1 (5 bases). Germline CDR1 and CDR2: SQVTM and ANQGSEA. The CDR3 runs 13 residues. The ends were cut back, 5 bases at V and 6 bases at J, with 16 bases in the middle. CDR3 nucleotide sequence: TGCAGCGTTCTCTTTAGAGGGGCGAATGGCTACACCTTC. This encodes CSVLFRGANGYTF. Drawing the rest from reference TRBV29-1 and TRBJ1-2, the complete variable domain is SAVISQKPSRDICQRGTSLTIQCQVDSQVTMMFWYRQQPGQSLTLIATANQGSEATYESGFVIDKFPISRPNLTFSTLTVSNMSPEDSSIYLCSVLFRGANGYTFGSGTRLTVV.

The rearrangement links TRBV2 to TRBJ1-4; a weak D match, TRBD1 (6 bases). V was cut by 4 bases and J by 0 bases, with 15 bases left in between. The CDR3 is 17 residues long. Germline V gene data show CDR1 as SNHLY and CDR2 as FYNNEI. The chain's CDR3 is CASSATRQVATNEKLFF. CDR3 DNA: TGTGCCAGCAGTGCCACCAGACAGGTGGCAACTAATGAAAAACTGTTTTTT.

This chain links TRBV3-1 with TRBJ2-1; D remains ambiguous. Germline V gene lookup returns CDR1 LGHDT and CDR2 YNNKEL (reference sequence). The CDR3 has 17 amino acids. Between the trimmed V and J ends, which lost 4 bases and 0 bases, there was a span of 16 bases. The CDR3 nucleotides read TGTGCCAGCAGCCTCCCTATAGGGTCGAGCTCCTACAATGAGCAGTTCTTC. Translating gives CASSLPIGSSSYNEQFF.

This chain joins TRBV7-8 and TRBJ1-5, with D unresolved. Germline CDR1 is SGHVS and CDR2 is FQNEAQ. The CDR3 has 17 amino acids. Between the trimmed V and J ends, which lost 2 bases and 0 bases, there was a span of 14 bases. As DNA, the CDR3 is TGTGCCAGCAGCTTATTTCGGGGTGTGAATAGCAATCAGCCCCAGCATTTT. Translating it yields CASSLFRGVNSNQPQHF.

The table lists this clonotype with a few counts. The rearrangement joins TRBV29-1 to TRBJ1-4; TRBD1 matches 8 bases. Trimming cost V 2 bases and J 3 bases; bases outside gene matches: 2. The length of the CDR3 is 14 residues. Germline lookup yields CDR1 SQVTM and CDR2 ANQGSEA. Here the CDR3 reads CSVEQGAANEKLFF. CDR3 DNA: TGCAGCGTTGAACAGGGGGCGGCTAATGAAAAACTGTTTTTT.

The chain's CDR3 is CASSADSMNTEAFF. For the CDR3, the DNA is TGTGCCAGCAGCGCTGACAGCATGAACACTGAAGCTTTCTTT. The chain couples TRBV9 to TRBJ1-1; D possibly corresponds to TRBD1 (5 bases). Trimming took 3 bases from V and 0 from J, leaving 9 bases between them. The CDR3 covers 14 residues. Germline values: CDR1 SGDLS, CDR2 YYNGEE.

A few counts support this clonotype. This sequence joins TRBV6-5 and TRBJ1-1; 7 bases are shared with TRBD1. The CDR3 runs to 14 residues. The germline CDR1 and CDR2 sequences are MNHEY and SVGAGI. J was trimmed by 1 base and V by 6 bases; bases with no gene match: 5. The CDR3 region has the DNA TGTGCCAGCAGGCGGGACAGCGCGAACACTGAAGCTTTCTTT. Translating it yields CASRRDSANTEAFF.